This T cell receptor (beta chain) was captured in a study of cytomegalovirus exposure and HLA in healthy donors. Study context: Prior work identified 100 million to 130 million unique TCR beta sequences in about 179 million T cells. General study points: Among TCR beta chains, those listed as cytomegalovirus-associated numbered roughly 150. Productive rates of about 87% or about 30% were seen for most TCR beta V segments in an earlier analysis.

The PCR had 60 Vbeta and 13 Jbeta primers. Assay used: immunoSEQ multiplex PCR; TCRdb lists only in-frame clones, some missing. Among 150,000 to 200,000 clones listed, roughly four fifths were seen once. From germline, CDR1 is LNHNV and CDR2 YYDKDF (reference sequence). This CDR3 contains 16 residues. Germline trimming cut 1 base from V and 0 bases from J; bases unmatched to any gene: 2. Nominally healthy donors were sampled, though unrecorded immune exposures were likely. As to this clone: Its antigen remains unknown.

Specimen: PBMCs. The chain combines TRBV15 with TRBJ1-3, with 8 positions matching TRBD1. The sequence derives from a woman in her forties in good health and CMV-seronegative. The CDR3 is CATSRGGQASGNTIYF. The CDR3 DNA is TGTGCCACCAGCAGAGGGGGACAGGCCTCTGGAAACACCATATATTTT.